This is a list of T cell receptor beta chains from one sample in a study of blood T cell repertoires in COVID-19. Sequencing was performed with immunoSEQ multiplex PCR; in TCRdb, only in-frame clones are kept and a portion is missing. The data hold some 370,000 clones, with 90% observed a single time. What was sequenced was peripheral blood. The receptors originated from a man in his late teens or twenties with active or convalescent COVID-19. CDR3s include the opening cysteine and the closing phenylalanine or tryptophan. A D gene is named only where the DNA matches it firmly. Only some rows state a clone size, as once, few, many or a class for expanded clones.

cdr3_aa cdr3_nt clone_size d_call j_call v_call
CASSQVFGSPLHF TGTGCCAGCAGCCAAGTTTTCGGGTCACCCCTCCACTTT few - TRBJ1-6 TRBV4-2
CASTLGGATGELFF TGCGCCAGCACCCTGGGGGGGGCAACCGGGGAGCTGTTTTTT once - TRBJ2-2 TRBV5-1
CATKTGGNTGYTF TGTGCCACCAAGACAGGGGGCAATACAGGCTACACCTTC - TRBD1 TRBJ1-2 TRBV25-1
CASTSGEGDTQYF TGTGCCAGCACAAGTGGGGAGGGAGATACGCAGTATTTT - TRBD2 TRBJ2-3 TRBV11-3
CAIRGDILGNSPLHF TGTGCCATCAGGGGGGACATCCTTGGGAATTCACCCCTCCACTTT - - TRBJ1-6 TRBV10-3
CASSHVASGSYYEQYF TGTGCCAGCAGCCATGTGGCTAGCGGGTCCTACTACGAGCAGTACTTC - TRBD2 TRBJ2-7 TRBV3-1/TRBV3-2
CASSTTSGGLNTGELFF TGTGCCAGCAGCACTACTAGCGGGGGGCTAAACACCGGGGAGCTGTTTTTT - TRBD2 TRBJ2-2 TRBV7-6
CASSLFGQEYNSPLHF TGTGCCAGCAGCTTGTTCGGACAGGAATATAATTCACCCCTCCACTTT - TRBD1 TRBJ1-6 TRBV5-5
CASSMGQGAPEKLFF TGTGCCAGCAGCATGGGACAGGGGGCGCCTGAAAAACTGTTTTTT - TRBD1 TRBJ1-4 TRBV7-2
CASRGSGTGGAIRGNTIYF TGTGCCAGCAGGGGATCCGGGACAGGGGGCGCAATACGCGGAAACACCATATATTTT - TRBD1 TRBJ1-3 TRBV2
CASSYFWGPYEQYF TGTGCCAGCAGTTACTTCTGGGGGCCCTACGAGCAGTACTTC once - TRBJ2-7 TRBV6-2/TRBV6-3
CASSGGTGTDTQYF TGTGCCAGCAGTGGAGGGACAGGGACAGATACGCAGTATTTT many TRBD1 TRBJ2-3 TRBV6-4
CASSFPGQGGPTNEKLFF TGTGCCAGCAGTTTCCCGGGACAGGGGGGGCCAACTAATGAAAAACTGTTTTTT - TRBD1 TRBJ1-4 TRBV28
CASSLRAGENTEAFF TGCGCCAGCAGCCTGAGGGCAGGAGAGAACACTGAAGCTTTCTTT - - TRBJ1-1 TRBV5-1
CASSRDREGPLHF TGCGCCAGCAGCCGGGACAGGGAGGGACCCCTCCACTTT - TRBD1 TRBJ1-6 TRBV5-1
CASSFGGPSGNTIYF TGTGCCAGTAGTTTTGGAGGTCCCTCTGGAAACACCATATATTTT - - TRBJ1-3 TRBV19
CASRAETSYEQYF TGTGCCAGCCGAGCGGAGACCTCCTACGAGCAGTACTTC - - TRBJ2-7 TRBV27
CASSYKNTEAFF TGTGCCAGCAGCTATAAGAACACTGAAGCTTTCTTT - - TRBJ1-1 TRBV12-3/TRBV12-4
CASGASGEQYF TGTGCCTCTGGAGCCTCCGGTGAGCAGTACTTC - - TRBJ2-7 TRBV30
CASSFPNTEAFF TGTGCCAGCAGCTTTCCAAACACTGAAGCTTTCTTT - - TRBJ1-1 TRBV7-9